Listed below are T cell receptor beta chains from one sample, sequenced in a study of T cells in Graves' hyperthyroidism and ophthalmopathy. TCRdb redid the calling of the multiplex PCR reads with MiXCR, one entry per CDR3 protein. The profile covers approximately 500,000 distinct CDR3 sequences, with 40% to 55% appearing a single time and around 7.7% taken by the ten largest. The material sequenced was peripheral blood or thyroid tissue (not recorded which). Receptors were obtained from a woman between 18 and 30 years old with Graves' hyperthyroidism. The CDR3 runs from the conserved cysteine through the conserved F or W. The order of the fields is J gene, V gene, D gene, clone size, CDR3 protein, CDR3 DNA. The D gene is left open where the match is weak. Clone size appears in some rows only: once, few, many, or a class for an expanded clone.

J gene: TRBJ1-6
V gene: TRBV7-6
D gene: .
clone size: .
CDR3 protein: CASSQDGPQSSYNSPLHF
CDR3 DNA: TGTGCCAGCAGCCAAGACGGGCCTCAGAGCTCCTATAATTCACCCCTCCACTTT

J gene: TRBJ2-7
V gene: TRBV11-1
D gene: .
clone size: few
CDR3 protein: CASSLRGLPYEQYF
CDR3 DNA: TGTGCCAGCAGCTTACGAGGACTCCCCTACGAGCAGTACTTC

J gene: TRBJ2-5
V gene: TRBV6-1
D gene: .
clone size: many
CDR3 protein: CASSWETQYF
CDR3 DNA: TGTGCCAGCTCCTGGGAGACCCAGTACTTC

J gene: TRBJ1-4
V gene: TRBV20-1
D gene: .
clone size: few
CDR3 protein: CSARVESTNEKLFF
CDR3 DNA: TGCAGTGCTAGAGTGGAGAGTACTAATGAAAAACTGTTTTTT

J gene: TRBJ2-6
V gene: TRBV6-4
D gene: .
clone size: .
CDR3 protein: CASSDRTLLTF
CDR3 DNA: TGTGCCAGCAGTGACCGCACGCTCCTGACTTTC

J gene: TRBJ1-1
V gene: TRBV12-3/TRBV12-4
D gene: TRBD1
clone size: once
CDR3 protein: CASIPTGAWTEAFF
CDR3 DNA: TGTGCCAGCATCCCGACAGGGGCTTGGACTGAAGCTTTCTTT

J gene: TRBJ1-1
V gene: TRBV29-1
D gene: .
clone size: many
CDR3 protein: CSATGRTEAFF
CDR3 DNA: TGCAGCGCTACAGGGAGGACTGAAGCTTTCTTT

J gene: TRBJ2-2
V gene: TRBV7-2
D gene: .
clone size: many
CDR3 protein: CASSLDRIRRTGELFF
CDR3 DNA: TGTGCCAGCAGCTTAGACAGGATAAGACGCACCGGGGAGCTGTTTTTT

J gene: TRBJ2-7
V gene: TRBV9
D gene: .
clone size: many
CDR3 protein: CASSGARSYEQYF
CDR3 DNA: TGTGCCAGCAGCGGGGCCCGCTCCTACGAGCAGTACTTC

J gene: TRBJ2-6
V gene: TRBV29-1
D gene: .
clone size: .
CDR3 protein: CSVEGQGDNVLTF
CDR3 DNA: TGCAGCGTTGAGGGGCAAGGGGACAACGTCCTGACTTTC

J gene: TRBJ1-3
V gene: TRBV7-2
D gene: .
clone size: once
CDR3 protein: CASSAQGSSGNTIYF
CDR3 DNA: TGTGCCAGCAGCGCCCAGGGGAGCTCTGGAAACACCATATATTTT

J gene: TRBJ1-2
V gene: TRBV19
D gene: .
clone size: .
CDR3 protein: CASNPQTGIAYGYTF
CDR3 DNA: TGTGCCAGTAACCCCCAAACAGGGATAGCCTATGGCTACACCTTC

J gene: TRBJ2-2
V gene: TRBV27
D gene: .
clone size: few
CDR3 protein: CASISTGELFF
CDR3 DNA: TGTGCCAGTATAAGCACCGGGGAGCTGTTTTTT

J gene: TRBJ2-7
V gene: TRBV30
D gene: .
clone size: .
CDR3 protein: CAWSEGGRLNEQYF
CDR3 DNA: TGTGCCTGGAGTGAAGGTGGGAGATTAAATGAGCAGTACTTC

J gene: TRBJ1-5
V gene: TRBV27
D gene: .
clone size: .
CDR3 protein: CASSLITGPNQPQHF
CDR3 DNA: TGTGCCAGCAGTCTAATAACAGGGCCCAATCAGCCCCAGCATTTT

J gene: TRBJ1-5
V gene: TRBV20-1
D gene: .
clone size: .
CDR3 protein: CSARGAEMPQHF
CDR3 DNA: TGCAGTGCTAGAGGGGCAGAAATGCCCCAGCATTTT

J gene: TRBJ2-5
V gene: TRBV5-4
D gene: TRBD2
clone size: many
CDR3 protein: CASSLVSGNQETQYF
CDR3 DNA: TGTGCCAGCAGCTTGGTTAGCGGGAACCAAGAGACCCAGTACTTC

J gene: TRBJ2-7
V gene: TRBV27
D gene: TRBD2
clone size: .
CDR3 protein: CASSFRGLAGFYEQYF
CDR3 DNA: TGTGCCAGCAGCTTTCGGGGACTAGCGGGATTCTACGAGCAGTACTTC

J gene: TRBJ1-5
V gene: TRBV20-1
D gene: .
clone size: many
CDR3 protein: CSATGRGVQPQHF
CDR3 DNA: TGCAGTGCAACAGGACGAGGGGTCCAGCCCCAGCATTTT

J gene: TRBJ1-1
V gene: TRBV6-5
D gene: .
clone size: many
CDR3 protein: CASSYAGSTEAFF
CDR3 DNA: TGTGCCAGCAGTTACGCAGGGAGCACTGAAGCTTTCTTT

J gene: TRBJ1-4
V gene: TRBV2
D gene: .
clone size: many
CDR3 protein: CASKGWDEKLFF
CDR3 DNA: TGTGCCAGCAAAGGGTGGGACGAAAAACTGTTTTTT

J gene: TRBJ2-7
V gene: TRBV29-1
D gene: TRBD2
clone size: .
CDR3 protein: CSVARGGLAGGNEQYF
CDR3 DNA: TGCAGCGTGGCTCGGGGCGGACTAGCGGGAGGTAACGAGCAGTACTTC

J gene: TRBJ2-1
V gene: TRBV4-1
D gene: .
clone size: many
CDR3 protein: CASSQGSSVGENEQFF
CDR3 DNA: TGCGCCAGCAGCCAAGGGTCCAGTGTTGGGGAGAATGAGCAGTTCTTC

J gene: TRBJ1-2
V gene: TRBV12-3/TRBV12-4
D gene: TRBD1
clone size: .
CDR3 protein: CASQEGQGSQVSGYTF
CDR3 DNA: TGTGCCAGTCAAGAGGGACAGGGTTCCCAAGTGAGCGGCTACACCTTC

J gene: TRBJ1-3
V gene: TRBV5-6
D gene: TRBD1
clone size: .
CDR3 protein: CASGRQGSSGNTIYF
CDR3 DNA: TGTGCCAGCGGTCGACAGGGGTCCTCTGGAAACACCATATATTTT

J gene: TRBJ1-5
V gene: TRBV2
D gene: .
clone size: .
CDR3 protein: CASSEARARNQPQHF
CDR3 DNA: TGTGCCAGCAGTGAAGCCAGGGCACGGAATCAGCCCCAGCATTTT

J gene: TRBJ2-5
V gene: TRBV12-3/TRBV12-4
D gene: TRBD1
clone size: .
CDR3 protein: CASSFRLGTGRETQYF
CDR3 DNA: TGTGCCAGCAGTTTTCGATTGGGGACAGGGCGCGAGACCCAGTACTTC

J gene: TRBJ2-7
V gene: TRBV20-1
D gene: TRBD1
clone size: many
CDR3 protein: CSATGTGSYEQYF
CDR3 DNA: TGCAGTGCTACCGGGACAGGGAGCTACGAGCAGTACTTC

J gene: TRBJ1-3
V gene: TRBV30
D gene: TRBD1
clone size: .
CDR3 protein: CAWADRLGNTIYF
CDR3 DNA: TGTGCCTGGGCGGACAGGCTTGGAAACACCATATATTTT

J gene: TRBJ1-2
V gene: TRBV20-1
D gene: .
clone size: many
CDR3 protein: CSASLGTNYGYTF
CDR3 DNA: TGCAGTGCTAGCTTAGGGACCAACTATGGCTACACCTTC

J gene: TRBJ2-7
V gene: TRBV5-5
D gene: .
clone size: .
CDR3 protein: CASSEPVANEQYF
CDR3 DNA: TGTGCCAGCAGTGAACCGGTAGCGAATGAGCAGTACTTC

J gene: TRBJ1-4
V gene: TRBV12-5
D gene: .
clone size: few
CDR3 protein: CASGPPGGLNEKLFF
CDR3 DNA: TGTGCTAGTGGCCCCCCGGGGGGCCTTAATGAAAAACTGTTTTTT

J gene: TRBJ1-1
V gene: TRBV2
D gene: TRBD1
clone size: .
CDR3 protein: CASSPRQGIGNTEAFF
CDR3 DNA: TGTGCCAGCAGCCCGAGACAGGGGATTGGGAACACTGAAGCTTTCTTT

J gene: TRBJ2-3
V gene: TRBV7-3
D gene: TRBD2
clone size: .
CDR3 protein: CASSTGLAGGPTDTQYF
CDR3 DNA: TGTGCCAGCAGCACCGGTTTGGCGGGAGGGCCCACAGATACGCAGTATTTT

J gene: TRBJ2-7
V gene: TRBV15
D gene: TRBD2
clone size: many
CDR3 protein: CATSRDPLAGDEQYF
CDR3 DNA: TGTGCCACCAGCAGAGATCCGCTAGCGGGGGACGAGCAGTACTTC

J gene: TRBJ2-3
V gene: TRBV7-2
D gene: .
clone size: .
CDR3 protein: CASSLGVNLNTDTQYF
CDR3 DNA: TGTGCCAGCAGCTTGGGGGTTAATCTGAACACAGATACGCAGTATTTT

J gene: TRBJ2-7
V gene: TRBV11-3
D gene: .
clone size: .
CDR3 protein: CASSSLYGPSPSYEQYF
CDR3 DNA: TGTGCCAGCAGCTCCCTGTACGGGCCTTCCCCCTCCTACGAGCAGTACTTC

J gene: TRBJ2-5
V gene: TRBV10-3
D gene: .
clone size: once
CDR3 protein: CAISPRGETQYF
CDR3 DNA: TGTGCCATCAGTCCGAGGGGAGAGACCCAGTACTTC

J gene: TRBJ2-7
V gene: TRBV7-3
D gene: TRBD2
clone size: .
CDR3 protein: CASSSTTSGRAYEQYF
CDR3 DNA: TGTGCCAGCAGCTCCACGACTAGCGGGAGGGCCTACGAGCAGTACTTC

J gene: TRBJ2-5
V gene: TRBV29-1
D gene: TRBD2
clone size: .
CDR3 protein: CSGWLTSGRETQYF
CDR3 DNA: TGCAGCGGATGGCTGACTAGCGGGAGAGAGACCCAGTACTTC

J gene: TRBJ2-5
V gene: TRBV4-2
D gene: TRBD2
clone size: many
CDR3 protein: CASSHTGLAGANTQYF
CDR3 DNA: TGTGCCAGCAGCCACACAGGACTAGCGGGAGCCAACACCCAGTACTTC

J gene: TRBJ2-5
V gene: TRBV25-1
D gene: .
clone size: few
CDR3 protein: CASMSGGQDRYQETQYF
CDR3 DNA: TGTGCCAGCATGAGCGGGGGACAGGATAGGTACCAAGAGACCCAGTACTTC

J gene: TRBJ1-5
V gene: TRBV12-3/TRBV12-4
D gene: .
clone size: many
CDR3 protein: CASSLFPGSNQPQHF
CDR3 DNA: TGTGCCAGCAGTTTATTTCCCGGGAGCAATCAGCCCCAGCATTTT

J gene: TRBJ1-2
V gene: TRBV7-9
D gene: .
clone size: many
CDR3 protein: CASSNGYGYTF
CDR3 DNA: TGTGCCAGCAGCAACGGATATGGCTACACCTTC

J gene: TRBJ1-2
V gene: TRBV5-6
D gene: TRBD1
clone size: many
CDR3 protein: CASSFGQAANYGYTF
CDR3 DNA: TGTGCCAGCAGCTTTGGACAGGCTGCTAACTATGGCTACACCTTC

J gene: TRBJ1-6
V gene: TRBV20-1
D gene: TRBD1
clone size: .
CDR3 protein: CSAGTGARRSPLHF
CDR3 DNA: TGCAGTGCTGGGACAGGGGCTAGAAGATCACCCCTCCACTTT

J gene: TRBJ2-5
V gene: TRBV4-1
D gene: .
clone size: .
CDR3 protein: CASSQVGGSETQYF
CDR3 DNA: TGCGCCAGCAGCCAAGTAGGAGGGTCCGAGACCCAGTACTTC

J gene: TRBJ1-2
V gene: TRBV16
D gene: .
clone size: many
CDR3 protein: CASSHVSNYGYTF
CDR3 DNA: TGTGCCAGCAGCCATGTCAGTAACTATGGCTACACCTTC

J gene: TRBJ2-7
V gene: TRBV7-3
D gene: TRBD2
clone size: .
CDR3 protein: CASSTPGLGLGEQYF
CDR3 DNA: TGTGCCAGCAGCACGCCGGGACTAGGACTCGGGGAGCAGTACTTC

J gene: TRBJ2-2
V gene: TRBV7-9
D gene: .
clone size: many
CDR3 protein: CASSPLGGRGTGELFF
CDR3 DNA: TGTGCCAGCAGCCCTCTGGGCGGCAGGGGCACCGGGGAGCTGTTTTTT

J gene: TRBJ1-1
V gene: TRBV5-5
D gene: .
clone size: .
CDR3 protein: CASSQGQDGGREAFF
CDR3 DNA: TGTGCCAGCAGTCAAGGTCAGGATGGAGGGCGTGAAGCTTTCTTT

J gene: TRBJ1-2
V gene: TRBV15
D gene: .
clone size: .
CDR3 protein: CATSTVGSYGYTF
CDR3 DNA: TGTGCCACCAGCACAGTAGGCAGCTATGGCTACACCTTC

J gene: TRBJ2-1
V gene: TRBV7-9
D gene: TRBD2
clone size: many
CDR3 protein: CASSLASGGYNEQFF
CDR3 DNA: TGTGCCAGCAGCTTAGCTAGCGGGGGCTACAATGAGCAGTTCTTC

J gene: TRBJ1-4
V gene: TRBV12-3/TRBV12-4
D gene: .
clone size: .
CDR3 protein: CASSLLAGKLFF
CDR3 DNA: TGTGCCAGCAGTTTACTAGCGGGAAAACTGTTTTTT

J gene: TRBJ2-7
V gene: TRBV7-9
D gene: TRBD1
clone size: .
CDR3 protein: CASSSRVGTGFTYEQYF
CDR3 DNA: TGTGCCAGCAGCTCCAGGGTCGGGACAGGGTTTACCTACGAGCAGTACTTC

J gene: TRBJ1-2
V gene: TRBV2
D gene: TRBD1
clone size: .
CDR3 protein: CASKHPGQGASWGYTF
CDR3 DNA: TGTGCCAGCAAACACCCGGGACAGGGGGCTTCCTGGGGCTACACCTTC

J gene: TRBJ2-2
V gene: TRBV4-2
D gene: TRBD1
clone size: .
CDR3 protein: CASSQEQGYGEPFF
CDR3 DNA: TGTGCCAGCAGCCAAGAACAGGGGTACGGGGAGCCGTTTTTT

J gene: TRBJ1-5
V gene: TRBV2
D gene: .
clone size: few
CDR3 protein: CASSEADRLYQPQHF
CDR3 DNA: TGTGCCAGCAGTGAAGCTGACAGGCTTTATCAGCCCCAGCATTTT

J gene: TRBJ1-2
V gene: TRBV13
D gene: TRBD1
clone size: .
CDR3 protein: CASSRGGEEYGYTF
CDR3 DNA: TGTGCCAGCAGCCGAGGGGGCGAGGAGTATGGCTACACCTTC

J gene: TRBJ2-2
V gene: TRBV2
D gene: .
clone size: few
CDR3 protein: CASSETTFNTGELFF
CDR3 DNA: TGTGCCAGCAGTGAGACGACCTTTAACACCGGGGAGCTGTTTTTT